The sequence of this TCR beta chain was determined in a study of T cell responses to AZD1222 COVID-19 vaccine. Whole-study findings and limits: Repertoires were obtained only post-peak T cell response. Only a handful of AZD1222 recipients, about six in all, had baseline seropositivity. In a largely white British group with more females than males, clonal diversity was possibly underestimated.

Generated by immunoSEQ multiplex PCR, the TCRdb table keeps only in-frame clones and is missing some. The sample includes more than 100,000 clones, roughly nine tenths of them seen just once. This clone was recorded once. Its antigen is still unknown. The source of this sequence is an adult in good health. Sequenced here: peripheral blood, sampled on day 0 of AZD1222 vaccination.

The CDR3 DNA reads TGTGCCACCAGCAGGGGTCCCGGACTAGCGGGGGGCCCACAGACAGATACGCAGTATTTT. As protein: CATSRGPGLAGGPQTDTQYF. V gene TRBV15 combines with J gene TRBJ2-3; 14 bases are shared with TRBD2. V dropped 3 bases and J dropped 3; count of bases not matched to a gene: 14. Looked up from germline, CDR1 is LNHNV and CDR2 is YYDKDF (reference sequence). This CDR3 has 20 residues.